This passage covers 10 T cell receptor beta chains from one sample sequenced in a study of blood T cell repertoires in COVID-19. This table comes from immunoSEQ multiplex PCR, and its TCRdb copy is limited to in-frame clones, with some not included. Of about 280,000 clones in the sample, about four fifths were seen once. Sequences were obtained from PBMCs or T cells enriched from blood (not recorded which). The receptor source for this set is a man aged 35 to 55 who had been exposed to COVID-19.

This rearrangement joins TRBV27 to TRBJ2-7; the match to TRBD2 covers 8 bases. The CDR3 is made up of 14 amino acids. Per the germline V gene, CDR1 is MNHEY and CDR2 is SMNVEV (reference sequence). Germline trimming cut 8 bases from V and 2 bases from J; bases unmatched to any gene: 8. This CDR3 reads CASRSGASTYEQYF. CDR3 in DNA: TGTGCCAGCCGTAGCGGGGCGTCGACCTACGAGCAGTACTTC.

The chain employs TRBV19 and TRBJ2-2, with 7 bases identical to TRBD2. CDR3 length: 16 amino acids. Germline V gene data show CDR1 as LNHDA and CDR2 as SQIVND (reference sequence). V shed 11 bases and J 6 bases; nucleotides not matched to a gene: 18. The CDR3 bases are TGTGCCTCCCACCACCCATTCGGAGGGAGGGCCGGGGAGCTGTTTTTT. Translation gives CASHHPFGGRAGELFF.

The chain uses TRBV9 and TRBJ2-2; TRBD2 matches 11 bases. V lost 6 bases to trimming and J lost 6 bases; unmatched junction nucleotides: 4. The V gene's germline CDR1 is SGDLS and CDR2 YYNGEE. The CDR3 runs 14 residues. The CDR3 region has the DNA TGTGCCAGCACCCCGGGACTAGCGGCCGGGGAGCTGTTTTTT. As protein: CASTPGLAAGELFF. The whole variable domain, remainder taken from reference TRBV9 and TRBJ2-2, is DSGVTQTPKHLITATGQRVTLRCSPRSGDLSVYWYQQSLDQGLQFLIQYYNGEERAKGNILERFSAQQFPDLHSELNLSSLELGDSALYFCASTPGLAAGELFFGEGSRLTVL.

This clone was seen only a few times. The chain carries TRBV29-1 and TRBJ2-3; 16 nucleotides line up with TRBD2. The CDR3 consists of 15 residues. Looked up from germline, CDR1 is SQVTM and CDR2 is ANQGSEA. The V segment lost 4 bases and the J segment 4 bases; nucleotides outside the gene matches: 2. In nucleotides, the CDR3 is TGCAGCGTTGTGGGACTAGCGGGAGGGGCAGATACGCAGTATTTT. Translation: CSVVGLAGGADTQYF.

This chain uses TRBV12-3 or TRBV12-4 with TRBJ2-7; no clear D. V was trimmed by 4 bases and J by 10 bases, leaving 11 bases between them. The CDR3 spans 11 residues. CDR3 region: CASSSSALQYF. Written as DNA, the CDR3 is TGTGCCAGCAGTTCGTCTGCGTTACAGTACTTC.

The CDR3 spells CASSVGGLAAQPQHF. CDR3 DNA: TGTGCCAGCAGCGTCGGAGGGCTGGCAGCCCAGCCCCAGCATTTT. The chain links TRBV9 to TRBJ1-5; D not certain. The CDR3 has 15 amino acids. V shed 2 bases and J shed 7 bases, with 16 bases lying between them. CDR1 and CDR2 from the germline V gene are SGDLS and YYNGEE.

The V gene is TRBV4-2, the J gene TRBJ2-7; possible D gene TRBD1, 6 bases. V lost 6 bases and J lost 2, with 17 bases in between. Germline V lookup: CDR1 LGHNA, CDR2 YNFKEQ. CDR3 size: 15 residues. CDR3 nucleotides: TGTGCCAGCAGGCTTAACAGGGTACAAACCTACGAGCAGTACTTC. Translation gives CASRLNRVQTYEQYF.

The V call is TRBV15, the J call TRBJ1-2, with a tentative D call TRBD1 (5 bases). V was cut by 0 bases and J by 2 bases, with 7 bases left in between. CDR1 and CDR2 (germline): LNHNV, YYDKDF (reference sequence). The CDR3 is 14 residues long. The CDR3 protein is CATSRDRGNYGYTF. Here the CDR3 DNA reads TGTGCCACCAGCAGAGATAGGGGAAACTATGGCTACACCTTC. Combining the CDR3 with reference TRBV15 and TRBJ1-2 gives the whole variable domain DAMVIQNPRYQVTQFGKPVTLSCSQTLNHNVMYWYQQKSSQAPKLLFHYYDKDFNNEADTPDNFQSRRPNTSFCFLDIRSPGLGDTAMYLCATSRDRGNYGYTFGSGTRLTVV.

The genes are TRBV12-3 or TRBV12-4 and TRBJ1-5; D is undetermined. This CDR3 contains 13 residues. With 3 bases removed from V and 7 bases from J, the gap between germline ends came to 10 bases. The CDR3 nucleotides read TGTGCCAGCAGTTTTCGGGTACGGCAGCCCCAGCATTTT. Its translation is CASSFRVRQPQHF.

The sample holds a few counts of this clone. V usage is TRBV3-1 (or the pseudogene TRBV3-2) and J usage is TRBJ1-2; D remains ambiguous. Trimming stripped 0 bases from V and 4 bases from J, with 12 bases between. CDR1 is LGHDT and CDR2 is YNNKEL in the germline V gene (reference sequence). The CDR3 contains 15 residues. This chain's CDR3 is CASSQDHFGGYGYTF. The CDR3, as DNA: TGTGCCAGCAGCCAAGATCATTTCGGAGGCTATGGCTACACCTTC.